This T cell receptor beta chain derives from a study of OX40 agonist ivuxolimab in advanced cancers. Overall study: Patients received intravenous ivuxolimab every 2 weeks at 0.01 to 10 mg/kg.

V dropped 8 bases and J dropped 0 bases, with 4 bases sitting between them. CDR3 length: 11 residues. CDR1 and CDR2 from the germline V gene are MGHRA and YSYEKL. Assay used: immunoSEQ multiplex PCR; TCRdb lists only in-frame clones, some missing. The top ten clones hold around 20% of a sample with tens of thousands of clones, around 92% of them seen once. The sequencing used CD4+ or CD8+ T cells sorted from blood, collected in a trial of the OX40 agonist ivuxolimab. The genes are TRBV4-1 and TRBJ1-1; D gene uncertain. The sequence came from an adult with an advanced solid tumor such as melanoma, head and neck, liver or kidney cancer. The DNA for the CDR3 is TGCGCCAGCGGGATGAACACTGAAGCTTTCTTT. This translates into CASGMNTEAFF.